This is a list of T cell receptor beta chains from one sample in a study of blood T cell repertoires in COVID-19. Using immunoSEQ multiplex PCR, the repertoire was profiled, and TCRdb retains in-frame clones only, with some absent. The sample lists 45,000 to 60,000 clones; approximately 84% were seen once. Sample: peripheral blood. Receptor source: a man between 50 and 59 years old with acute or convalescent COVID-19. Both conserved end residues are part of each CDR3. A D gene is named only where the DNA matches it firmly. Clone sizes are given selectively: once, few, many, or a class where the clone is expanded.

CDR3 DNA: TGTGCCAGCAGTTTGACAGGGCTGAGCGCTTTCTTT
CDR3 protein: CASSLTGLSAFF
D gene: TRBD1
J gene: TRBJ1-1
V gene: TRBV28
clone size: once

CDR3 DNA: TGTGCCTGGCGACCGGGACAGGTCTCTGGCTACACCTTC
CDR3 protein: CAWRPGQVSGYTF
D gene: TRBD1
J gene: TRBJ1-2
V gene: TRBV30
clone size: few

CDR3 DNA: TGTGCCAGCAGCTTGTGGCAGGGGGTCGTCTACGAGCAGTACTTC
CDR3 protein: CASSLWQGVVYEQYF
D gene: TRBD1
J gene: TRBJ2-7
V gene: TRBV5-4
clone size: -

CDR3 DNA: TGTGCCAGCAGCTTGAATAGCGGATACAATGAGCAGTTCTTC
CDR3 protein: CASSLNSGYNEQFF
D gene: -
J gene: TRBJ2-1
V gene: TRBV11-3
clone size: few

CDR3 DNA: TGCAGCGTTACAGGGAAAGGAAACACCATATATTTT
CDR3 protein: CSVTGKGNTIYF
D gene: -
J gene: TRBJ1-3
V gene: TRBV29-1
clone size: -

CDR3 DNA: TGTGCCAGCAGCTCCGGGGGGGGCGCTTACTCTGGAAACACCATATATTTT
CDR3 protein: CASSSGGGAYSGNTIYF
D gene: -
J gene: TRBJ1-3
V gene: TRBV5-5
clone size: -

CDR3 DNA: TGCAGCTCGAGACAGGGCTCTGAAGCTTTCTTT
CDR3 protein: CSSRQGSEAFF
D gene: TRBD1
J gene: TRBJ1-1
V gene: TRBV29-1
clone size: -

CDR3 DNA: TGTGCCAGCACCCTCGAATTGGGGCTAGCGGGAAGATACAATGAGCAGTTCTTC
CDR3 protein: CASTLELGLAGRYNEQFF
D gene: TRBD2
J gene: TRBJ2-1
V gene: TRBV28
clone size: -

CDR3 DNA: TGTGCCAGCAGTCCACTTTCAGTCAGGGGATACCTCTCTGGGGCCAACGTCCTGACTTTC
CDR3 protein: CASSPLSVRGYLSGANVLTF
D gene: -
J gene: TRBJ2-6
V gene: TRBV6-4
clone size: few

CDR3 DNA: TGTGCCAGCAGTCCCCGACAGGGCCTCCAGTACGAGCAGTACTTC
CDR3 protein: CASSPRQGLQYEQYF
D gene: TRBD1
J gene: TRBJ2-7
V gene: TRBV6-6
clone size: -

CDR3 DNA: TGTGCCAGCAGTTTATCTATCAGGAACACTGAAGCTTTCTTT
CDR3 protein: CASSLSIRNTEAFF
D gene: -
J gene: TRBJ1-1
V gene: TRBV27
clone size: -

CDR3 DNA: TGTGCCAGCACCTTTAACCAGGATAATTCACCCCTCCACTTT
CDR3 protein: CASTFNQDNSPLHF
D gene: -
J gene: TRBJ1-6
V gene: TRBV28
clone size: -

CDR3 DNA: TGTGCCAGCAGTTGGACAGGGTCCTTGGGGGAAAGCAATCAGCCCCAGCATTTT
CDR3 protein: CASSWTGSLGESNQPQHF
D gene: TRBD1
J gene: TRBJ1-5
V gene: TRBV6-2/TRBV6-3
clone size: -

CDR3 DNA: TGCGCCAGCAGCTTGGGTCCCGGGACAGGGGTCGGCACTGAAGCTTTCTTT
CDR3 protein: CASSLGPGTGVGTEAFF
D gene: TRBD1
J gene: TRBJ1-1
V gene: TRBV5-1
clone size: once

CDR3 DNA: TGTGCCAGCAGAAGGGCCGGACAGGCCGCAACTAATGAAAAACTGTTTTTT
CDR3 protein: CASRRAGQAATNEKLFF
D gene: TRBD1
J gene: TRBJ1-4
V gene: TRBV27
clone size: -

CDR3 DNA: TGCAGTGCACGAGCGAACACTGAAGCTTTCTTT
CDR3 protein: CSARANTEAFF
D gene: -
J gene: TRBJ1-1
V gene: TRBV20-1
clone size: once

CDR3 DNA: TGTGCCACTGGGCGGGGAGGCAGGACGCAGTATTTT
CDR3 protein: CATGRGGRTQYF
D gene: -
J gene: TRBJ2-3
V gene: TRBV15
clone size: -

CDR3 DNA: TGCGCCAGCAGCCCTGGCCCTGCTGGCACTAATGAAAAACTGTTTTTT
CDR3 protein: CASSPGPAGTNEKLFF
D gene: -
J gene: TRBJ1-4
V gene: TRBV5-1
clone size: once

CDR3 DNA: TGCGCCAGCAGCCAAGATCAAGACAGGGGATTCGAAAAACTGTTTTTT
CDR3 protein: CASSQDQDRGFEKLFF
D gene: TRBD1
J gene: TRBJ1-4
V gene: TRBV4-1
clone size: -

CDR3 DNA: TGCAGCGTTAGATTACAGGGGCGCGGTGAGCAGTTCTTC
CDR3 protein: CSVRLQGRGEQFF
D gene: TRBD1
J gene: TRBJ2-1
V gene: TRBV29-1
clone size: -

CDR3 DNA: TGTGCCAGCAGTGACACCTATCAGCCCCAGCATTTT
CDR3 protein: CASSDTYQPQHF
D gene: -
J gene: TRBJ1-5
V gene: TRBV12-3/TRBV12-4
clone size: few

CDR3 DNA: TGTGCCACCAGTGCCAACAATCAGCCCCAGCATTTT
CDR3 protein: CATSANNQPQHF
D gene: -
J gene: TRBJ1-5
V gene: TRBV24-1
clone size: -

CDR3 DNA: TGTGCCATCAGTGATAAGCTGAACTACAATGAGCAGTTCTTC
CDR3 protein: CAISDKLNYNEQFF
D gene: -
J gene: TRBJ2-1
V gene: TRBV10-3
clone size: -

CDR3 DNA: TGTGCCTCCTGCCCAGGGGCTTCTAGCAATCAGCCCCAGCATTTT
CDR3 protein: CASCPGASSNQPQHF
D gene: -
J gene: TRBJ1-5
V gene: TRBV2
clone size: -

CDR3 DNA: TGCGCCAGCAGCGGCCGTCCGACAGCGAACACTGAAGCTTTCTTT
CDR3 protein: CASSGRPTANTEAFF
D gene: -
J gene: TRBJ1-1
V gene: TRBV5-1
clone size: -

CDR3 DNA: TGCGCCAGCAGCTTGTCCGGCGGGCGCTCCTACGAGCAGTACTTC
CDR3 protein: CASSLSGGRSYEQYF
D gene: -
J gene: TRBJ2-7
V gene: TRBV5-1
clone size: -

CDR3 DNA: TGTGCCAGCAGATCAGACAGGCCGGACTATGGCTACACCTTC
CDR3 protein: CASRSDRPDYGYTF
D gene: -
J gene: TRBJ1-2
V gene: TRBV6-5
clone size: few

CDR3 DNA: TGTGCCAGCAGTAAACAGGGGGCCGGTGAAAAACTGTTTTTT
CDR3 protein: CASSKQGAGEKLFF
D gene: TRBD1
J gene: TRBJ1-4
V gene: TRBV25-1
clone size: -

CDR3 DNA: TGTGCCAGCAGCCAAGATCCCCCCGTAAACACTGAAGCTTTCTTT
CDR3 protein: CASSQDPPVNTEAFF
D gene: -
J gene: TRBJ1-1
V gene: TRBV14
clone size: -

CDR3 DNA: TGTGCCAGTAGTGGAAGCGGGAGGGCTCCCTACGAGCAGTACTTC
CDR3 protein: CASSGSGRAPYEQYF
D gene: TRBD2
J gene: TRBJ2-7
V gene: TRBV19
clone size: -

CDR3 DNA: TGTGCCTGGAGGACAGGGAGAGATACGCAGTATTTT
CDR3 protein: CAWRTGRDTQYF
D gene: TRBD1
J gene: TRBJ2-3
V gene: TRBV30
clone size: few

CDR3 DNA: TGTGCCAGTCGCGAGACAGGTAACACTGAAGCTTTCTTT
CDR3 protein: CASRETGNTEAFF
D gene: -
J gene: TRBJ1-1
V gene: TRBV19
clone size: few

CDR3 DNA: TGTGCCAGCAGCCAAGAATTGAGCGCCACCGGGGAGCTGTTTTTT
CDR3 protein: CASSQELSATGELFF
D gene: -
J gene: TRBJ2-2
V gene: TRBV3-1/TRBV3-2
clone size: -

CDR3 DNA: TGTGCCAGCAGTCGTGAGGATAGCACAGATACGCAGTATTTT
CDR3 protein: CASSREDSTDTQYF
D gene: -
J gene: TRBJ2-3
V gene: TRBV25-1
clone size: -

CDR3 DNA: TGTGCCAGCAGTGGTGGGGTCGGGGGCAATCAGCCCCAGCATTTT
CDR3 protein: CASSGGVGGNQPQHF
D gene: -
J gene: TRBJ1-5
V gene: TRBV2
clone size: -

CDR3 DNA: TGCAGCGTTTCCCCCAGGGGGAACACTGAAGCTTTCTTT
CDR3 protein: CSVSPRGNTEAFF
D gene: -
J gene: TRBJ1-1
V gene: TRBV29-1
clone size: few

CDR3 DNA: TGTGCCAGCACCCCTCCAGGACTAGCGGGAAGCAATGAGCAGTTCTTC
CDR3 protein: CASTPPGLAGSNEQFF
D gene: TRBD2
J gene: TRBJ2-1
V gene: TRBV28
clone size: once

CDR3 DNA: TGCGCCAGCAGCCCGCCGGGAGCCTACGAGCAGTACTTC
CDR3 protein: CASSPPGAYEQYF
D gene: -
J gene: TRBJ2-7
V gene: TRBV4-1
clone size: -

CDR3 DNA: TGTGCCAGCAGTTTGGGTAGCGGGAGCAGCACAGATACGCAGTATTTT
CDR3 protein: CASSLGSGSSTDTQYF
D gene: TRBD2
J gene: TRBJ2-3
V gene: TRBV28
clone size: -

CDR3 DNA: TGCGCCAGCAGCTTGGCCTACACCGTGAGGGAGCAGTACTTC
CDR3 protein: CASSLAYTVREQYF
D gene: -
J gene: TRBJ2-7
V gene: TRBV5-1
clone size: -

CDR3 DNA: TGCGCCAGCAGCCCCCGACAGGGGGCGGAGGGCTACACCTTC
CDR3 protein: CASSPRQGAEGYTF
D gene: TRBD1
J gene: TRBJ1-2
V gene: TRBV5-1
clone size: once

CDR3 DNA: TGTGCCAGCAGCGTCAACAGGGGCTATCTCTCCTACAATGAGCAGTTCTTC
CDR3 protein: CASSVNRGYLSYNEQFF
D gene: TRBD1
J gene: TRBJ2-1
V gene: TRBV11-2
clone size: -

CDR3 DNA: TGCGCCAGCAGCTTGGAGAGGGGGCGCAGGAACACTGAAGCTTTCTTT
CDR3 protein: CASSLERGRRNTEAFF
D gene: TRBD1
J gene: TRBJ1-1
V gene: TRBV5-1
clone size: once

CDR3 DNA: TGTGCCAGCAGAGCCAGCGGCTATGGCTACACCTTC
CDR3 protein: CASRASGYGYTF
D gene: -
J gene: TRBJ1-2
V gene: TRBV25-1
clone size: few